This T cell receptor (beta chain) emerged from a study of blood T cell repertoires in COVID-19. Study information: PBMCs, B-cell-depleted T cells, or T cells were the source of the cDNA or gDNA that made up the material.

V dropped 4 bases and J dropped 8; count of bases not matched to a gene: 4. This CDR3 comprises 13 residues. TCRdb's copy holds only in-frame clones and misses some; the assay was immunoSEQ multiplex PCR. The sample lists approximately 670,000 clones, around 89% seen once, with under 0.3% in the top ten. This sequence originates from a woman aged 18-29 years with acute or convalescent COVID-19. The chain carries TRBV12-3 or TRBV12-4 and TRBJ1-4; 7 nucleotides match TRBD1. Sequences were obtained from peripheral blood. The CDR3 nucleotides are TGTGCCAGCAGTTCCGGACAGGTCGAAAAACTGTTTTTT. Translated, it gives CASSSGQVEKLFF.